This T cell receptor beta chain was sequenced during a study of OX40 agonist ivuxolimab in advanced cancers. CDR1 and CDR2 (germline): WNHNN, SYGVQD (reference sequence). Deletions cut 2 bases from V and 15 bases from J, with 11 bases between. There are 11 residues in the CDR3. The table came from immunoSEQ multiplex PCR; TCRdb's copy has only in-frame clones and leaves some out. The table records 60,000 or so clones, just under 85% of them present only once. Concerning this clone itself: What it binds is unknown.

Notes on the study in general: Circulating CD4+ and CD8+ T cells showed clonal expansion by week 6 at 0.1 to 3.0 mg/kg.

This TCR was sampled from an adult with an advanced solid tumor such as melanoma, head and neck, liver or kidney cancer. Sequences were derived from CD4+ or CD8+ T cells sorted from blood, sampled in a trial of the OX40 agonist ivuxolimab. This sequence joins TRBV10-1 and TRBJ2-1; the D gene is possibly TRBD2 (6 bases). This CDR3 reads CASSEGGIPFF. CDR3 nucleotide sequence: TGCGCCAGCAGTGAGGGGGGGATCCCGTTCTTC.